These T cell receptor beta chains were read from a single sample in a study of cytomegalovirus exposure and HLA in healthy donors. Data came from immunoSEQ multiplex PCR; TCRdb stores just in-frame clones and leaves some out. Of some 200,000 clones listed, nearly 80% were seen once; the top ten hold approximately 2.9%. What was sequenced was PBMCs. These TCRs come from a female donor in good health and CMV-seronegative. Both conserved end residues are part of each CDR3. The D gene is left open where the match is weak. The size entry is marked missing in some rows and otherwise reads once, few, many or a size class.

V	D	J	size	CDR3	DNA
TRBV28	.	TRBJ2-5	.	CASSPTEGAGDREQYF	TGTGCCAGCAGTCCTACTGAAGGAGCGGGGGACAGGGAGCAGTACTTC
TRBV6-1	.	TRBJ1-1	.	CASSIRGNTEAFF	TGTGCCAGCTCAATCAGGGGGAACACTGAAGCTTTCTTT
TRBV7-3	.	TRBJ2-7	.	CASSIGLGSYEQYF	TGTGCCAGCAGCATCGGACTTGGCTCCTACGAGCAGTACTTC
TRBV11-2	.	TRBJ2-1	.	CASSLRGRANNEQFF	TGTGCCAGCAGCCTGCGGGGAAGGGCGAACAATGAGCAGTTCTTC
TRBV6-6	TRBD1	TRBJ2-2	few	CASSSGGPGGGELFF	TGTGCCAGCAGTTCTGGGGGACCAGGGGGCGGGGAGCTGTTTTTT
TRBV21-1	.	TRBJ2-3	.	CARRDRGAPDTQYF	TGTGCCCGCAGAGACAGGGGCGCACCAGATACGCAGTATTTT
TRBV7-2	.	TRBJ2-2	.	CASSLTGSVNTGELFF	TGTGCCAGCAGTCTTACAGGGTCCGTGAACACCGGGGAGCTGTTTTTT
TRBV2	TRBD2	TRBJ2-5	.	CASSVGTSGGDIQETQYF	TGTGCCAGCAGCGTCGGGACTAGCGGGGGGGATATACAAGAGACCCAGTACTTC
TRBV29-1	.	TRBJ2-7	.	CSVESGLASHEQYF	TGCAGCGTTGAGTCCGGCCTAGCGAGTCATGAGCAGTACTTC
TRBV7-2	.	TRBJ2-6	.	CASSPWGGLGANVLTF	TGTGCCAGCAGCCCCTGGGGGGGGCTTGGGGCCAACGTCCTGACTTTC
TRBV5-4	.	TRBJ2-1	.	CASSLATSSYNEQFF	TGTGCCAGCAGCTTGGCCACGAGCTCCTACAATGAGCAGTTCTTC
TRBV5-1	.	TRBJ1-2	.	CASNTIGGKAYGYTF	TGCGCCAGCAACACTATTGGGGGGAAGGCCTATGGCTACACCTTC
TRBV18	.	TRBJ2-1	.	CASSPLIHNEQFF	TGTGCCAGCTCACCTCTAATACACAATGAGCAGTTCTTC
TRBV4-1	.	TRBJ2-2	once	CASSQANRATGELFF	TGCGCCAGCAGCCAAGCAAACAGGGCAACCGGGGAGCTGTTTTTT
TRBV5-5	.	TRBJ1-3	.	CASSFKASGNTIYF	TGTGCCAGCAGCTTTAAAGCCTCTGGAAACACCATATATTTT
TRBV7-8	TRBD1	TRBJ2-7	.	CASSASRTGGFYEQYF	TGTGCCAGCAGCGCTTCCCGGACAGGTGGGTTCTACGAGCAGTACTTC
TRBV4-1	TRBD1	TRBJ2-3	.	CASSQRDRGSDTQYF	TGCGCCAGCAGCCAACGGGACAGGGGGTCAGATACGCAGTATTTT
TRBV30	.	TRBJ1-2	.	CAWRGGGGYTF	TGTGCCTGGAGAGGGGGTGGTGGCTACACCTTC
TRBV6-5	.	TRBJ1-2	once	CASSYPTVYYGYTF	TGTGCCAGCAGTTACCCAACGGTATACTATGGCTACACCTTC
TRBV11-3	.	TRBJ2-7	few	CASSPGSDPYEQYF	TGTGCCAGCAGCCCCGGGTCGGATCCTTACGAGCAGTACTTC
TRBV5-4	.	TRBJ2-7	.	CASSLDRVEEQYF	TGTGCCAGCAGCTTGGACAGGGTTGAAGAGCAGTACTTC
TRBV18	TRBD1	TRBJ1-1	.	CASSRGTGARGAEAFF	TGTGCCAGCTCACGTGGGACAGGGGCCCGGGGGGCTGAAGCTTTCTTT
TRBV27	.	TRBJ1-5	.	CASSPTGTLGNQPQHF	TGTGCCAGCAGTCCGACCGGGACACTGGGGAATCAGCCCCAGCATTTT
TRBV7-9	TRBD2	TRBJ2-1	.	CASSLGTAGGRRQFF	TGTGCCAGCAGCTTAGGCACGGCGGGAGGGCGTCGGCAGTTCTTC
TRBV10-3	.	TRBJ1-3	.	CAVRDAGGTIYF	TGTGCCGTTCGGGATGCGGGAGGCACCATATATTTT
TRBV27	.	TRBJ2-3	.	CASSSLTGTSTDTQYF	TGTGCCAGCAGTTCCCTTACCGGGACAAGCACAGATACGCAGTATTTT
TRBV6-1	.	TRBJ1-2	.	CASSEAVRSYGYTF	TGTGCCAGCAGTGAAGCTGTCAGGTCTTATGGCTACACCTTC
TRBV12-5	.	TRBJ1-2	.	CASGLPSSPGNGYTF	TGTGCTAGTGGTCTTCCCTCCTCGCCCGGGAATGGCTACACCTTC
TRBV28	.	TRBJ2-7	.	CASTVVGDYEQYF	TGTGCCAGCACCGTTGTAGGGGACTACGAGCAGTACTTC
TRBV7-3	TRBD1	TRBJ2-7	.	CASSPYMTGLGEQYF	TGTGCCAGCAGCCCGTATATGACAGGGCTAGGGGAGCAGTACTTC
TRBV5-8	TRBD2	TRBJ2-5	once	CASSPGGWRLGAETQYF	TGTGCCAGCAGCCCGGGAGGATGGCGACTAGGGGCAGAGACCCAGTACTTC
TRBV5-1	.	TRBJ1-1	.	CASSPTANTEAFF	TGCGCCAGCAGCCCAACAGCGAACACTGAAGCTTTCTTT
TRBV6-1	.	TRBJ2-3	.	CASSESLHTDTQYF	TGTGCCAGCAGTGAATCACTTCATACAGATACGCAGTATTTT
TRBV25-1	.	TRBJ1-3	.	CASSAQRTFSGNTIYF	TGTGCCAGCAGTGCCCAGAGGACATTCTCTGGGAACACCATATATTTT
TRBV18	.	TRBJ1-2	.	CASSPYRDPLYGYTF	TGTGCCAGCTCACCCTACAGGGATCCCCTCTATGGCTACACCTTC
TRBV6-5	.	TRBJ1-1	.	CASRPFRGARTEAFF	TGTGCCAGCAGACCCTTTCGGGGGGCGCGGACTGAAGCTTTCTTT
TRBV9	.	TRBJ2-7	few	CASSTTASSYEQYF	TGTGCCAGCTCTACGACTGCCAGCTCCTACGAGCAGTACTTC
TRBV4-1	TRBD2	TRBJ2-1	.	CASSQSLLAGGASSYNEQFF	TGCGCCAGCAGCCAATCCCTACTAGCGGGGGGGGCCAGTTCCTACAATGAGCAGTTCTTC
TRBV25-1	TRBD2	TRBJ2-3	.	CASSEYGGGAADTQYF	TGTGCCAGCAGTGAATATGGCGGGGGGGCCGCAGATACGCAGTATTTT
TRBV19	.	TRBJ1-1	.	CASSSSRLNTEAFF	TGTGCCAGTAGTAGTTCCAGATTGAACACTGAAGCTTTCTTT
TRBV29-1	.	TRBJ2-5	.	CSAYSGEETQYF	TGCAGCGCCTACTCCGGGGAAGAGACCCAGTACTTC
TRBV23-1	TRBD1	TRBJ1-1	.	CASSQSKGEPGQQNTEAFF	TGCGCCAGCAGTCAATCGAAGGGGGAACCGGGACAGCAGAACACTGAAGCTTTCTTT
TRBV7-6	TRBD1	TRBJ2-3	few	CASSGGTGMVSDTQYF	TGTGCCAGCAGCGGGGGGACAGGGATGGTTTCAGATACGCAGTATTTT
TRBV7-6	TRBD1	TRBJ1-1	.	CASSLEQGAVNTEAFF	TGTGCCAGCAGCTTAGAGCAGGGGGCGGTGAACACTGAAGCTTTCTTT
TRBV19	TRBD1	TRBJ2-1	.	CASSDGQGAVNEQFF	TGTGCCAGTAGTGATGGCCAGGGGGCAGTGAATGAGCAGTTCTTC
TRBV5-4	TRBD2	TRBJ2-3	.	CASSSGGLAGKDTQYF	TGTGCCAGCAGCTCCGGGGGGCTAGCGGGGAAAGATACGCAGTATTTT
TRBV9	.	TRBJ2-1	few	CASSVDPLAESSYNEQFF	TGTGCCAGCAGCGTAGACCCTTTGGCGGAAAGCTCCTACAATGAGCAGTTCTTC
TRBV6-5	TRBD1	TRBJ2-7	.	CASSYAGQGGEQYF	TGTGCCAGCAGTTACGCGGGACAGGGGGGCGAGCAGTACTTC
TRBV7-2	.	TRBJ1-1	.	CASSFGSVLRNTEAFF	TGTGCCAGCAGCTTCGGTTCTGTGTTGAGGAACACTGAAGCTTTCTTT
TRBV6-6	.	TRBJ2-1	.	CASSRTVSSYNEQFF	TGTGCCAGCAGCCGGACAGTGAGCTCCTACAATGAGCAGTTCTTC
TRBV7-2	.	TRBJ1-4	.	CASSYVRTAREKLFF	TGTGCCAGCAGCTACGTACGGACAGCACGGGAAAAACTGTTTTTT
TRBV6-5	TRBD1	TRBJ2-7	.	CASKRGQTYEQYF	TGTGCCAGCAAGAGGGGGCAGACCTACGAGCAGTACTTC
TRBV2	.	TRBJ1-1	.	CASTGSTEAFF	TGTGCCAGCACAGGGTCCACTGAAGCTTTCTTT
TRBV6-4	TRBD1	TRBJ1-1	.	CASTPGQAAFEAFF	TGTGCCAGCACTCCGGGACAGGCGGCATTTGAAGCTTTCTTT